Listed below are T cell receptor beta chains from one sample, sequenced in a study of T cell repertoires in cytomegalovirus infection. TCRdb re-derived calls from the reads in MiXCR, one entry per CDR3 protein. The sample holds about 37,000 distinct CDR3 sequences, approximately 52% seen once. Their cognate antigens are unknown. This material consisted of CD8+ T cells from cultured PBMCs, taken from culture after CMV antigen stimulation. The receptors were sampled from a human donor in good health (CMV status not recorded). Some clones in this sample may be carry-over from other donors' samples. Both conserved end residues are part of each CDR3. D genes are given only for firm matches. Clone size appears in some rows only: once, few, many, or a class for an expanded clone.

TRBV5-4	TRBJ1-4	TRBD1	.	CASSSSQQGQEKLFF	TGTGCCAGCAGCTCGTCTCAACAGGGGCAGGAAAAACTGTTTTTT
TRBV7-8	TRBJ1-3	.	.	CASSLVRGFGNTIYF	TGTGCCAGCAGCTTAGTTCGGGGGTTCGGAAACACCATATATTTT
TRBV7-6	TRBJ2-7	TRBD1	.	CASSSSGGAYEQYF	TGTGCCAGCAGCTCCTCAGGGGGTGCCTACGAGCAGTACTTC
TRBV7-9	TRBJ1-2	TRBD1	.	CASSAGETGNYGYTF	TGTGCCAGCAGCGCCGGCGAGACAGGGAACTATGGCTACACCTTC
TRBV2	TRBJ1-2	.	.	CASTLPPGQGYTF	TGTGCCAGCACCCTCCCTCCGGGGCAAGGCTACACCTTC
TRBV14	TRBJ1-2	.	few	CASSLQGGSRYGYTF	TGTGCCAGCAGTCTACAGGGAGGCTCACGGTATGGCTACACCTTC
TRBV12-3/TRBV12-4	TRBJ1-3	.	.	CASSLWVSGNTIYF	TGTGCCAGCAGTTTATGGGTCTCTGGAAACACCATATATTTT
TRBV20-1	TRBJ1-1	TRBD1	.	CSCAMTGPEAFF	TGCAGTTGCGCCATGACAGGGCCTGAAGCTTTCTTT
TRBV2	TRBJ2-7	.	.	CASTPVSYEQYF	TGTGCCAGCACGCCCGTCTCCTACGAGCAGTACTTC
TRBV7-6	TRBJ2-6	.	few	CASSQLPDNVLTF	TGTGCCAGCAGCCAACTCCCGGACAACGTCCTGACTTTC
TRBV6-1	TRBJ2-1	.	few	CASRSPYNEQFF	TGTGCCAGCAGGTCGCCCTACAATGAGCAGTTCTTC
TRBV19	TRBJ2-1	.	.	CASSRSHEQFF	TGTGCCAGTAGTAGGAGCCATGAGCAGTTCTTC
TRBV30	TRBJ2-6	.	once	CAWSDFAAGANVLTF	TGTGCCTGGAGTGATTTCGCGGCTGGGGCCAACGTCCTGACTTTC
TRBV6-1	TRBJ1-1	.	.	CASSEADSSLLMVDTEAFF	TGTGCCAGCAGTGAAGCGGATTCGAGTTTGCTGATGGTGGACACTGAAGCTTTCTTT
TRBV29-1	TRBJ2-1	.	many	CRTWSSYNEQFF	TGCAGGACCTGGTCTTCCTACAATGAGCAGTTCTTC
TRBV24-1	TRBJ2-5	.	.	CATSDSWGSSETQYF	TGTGCCACCAGTGATTCTTGGGGATCAAGTGAGACCCAGTACTTC
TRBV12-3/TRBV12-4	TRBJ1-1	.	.	CASSFGETEAFF	TGTGCCAGCAGTTTCGGGGAGACAGAAGCTTTCTTT
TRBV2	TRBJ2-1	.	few	CASRGGPYEQFF	TGTGCCAGCCGTGGTGGCCCCTATGAGCAGTTCTTC
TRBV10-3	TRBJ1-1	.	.	CAISESMAGEYAEAFF	TGTGCCATCAGTGAGTCGATGGCAGGGGAGTACGCTGAAGCTTTCTTT
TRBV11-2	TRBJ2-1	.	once	CASSFLLGAGTSYNEQFF	TGTGCCAGCAGCTTTCTCCTAGGGGCGGGGACTTCCTACAATGAGCAGTTCTTC
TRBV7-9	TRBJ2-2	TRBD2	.	CASSLARGRTGELFF	TGTGCCAGCAGCTTAGCGCGGGGGAGAACCGGGGAGCTGTTTTTT
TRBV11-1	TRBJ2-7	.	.	CASRIGGTYEQYF	TGTGCCAGCAGAATCGGAGGTACCTACGAGCAGTACTTC
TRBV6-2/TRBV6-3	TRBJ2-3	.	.	CASSYGGIADTQYF	TGTGCCAGCAGTTATGGGGGGATAGCAGATACGCAGTATTTT
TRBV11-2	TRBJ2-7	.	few	CASSLGGQKTYEQYF	TGTGCCAGCAGCTTGGGGGGGCAAAAAACCTACGAGCAGTACTTC
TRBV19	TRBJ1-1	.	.	CASRDETETNTEAFF	TGTGCCAGTAGAGACGAGACGGAGACTAACACTGAAGCTTTCTTT
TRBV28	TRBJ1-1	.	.	CASSLFVNTEAFF	TGTGCCAGCAGCCTGTTTGTGAACACTGAAGCTTTCTTT
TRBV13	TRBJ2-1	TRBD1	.	CASSLEGTGINEQFF	TGTGCCAGCAGCTTAGAAGGGACAGGAATCAATGAGCAGTTCTTC
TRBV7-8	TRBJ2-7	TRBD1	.	CASSSGRQGWYEQYF	TGTGCCAGCAGCTCCGGCAGACAGGGTTGGTACGAGCAGTACTTC
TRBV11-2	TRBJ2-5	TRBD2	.	CASSAGLAGTPPGETQYF	TGTGCCAGCAGCGCGGGACTAGCGGGGACGCCGCCGGGGGAGACCCAGTACTTC
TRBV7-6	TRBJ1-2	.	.	CASSLDNSWVYGYTF	TGTGCCAGCAGCTTAGATAACAGTTGGGTCTATGGCTACACCTTC
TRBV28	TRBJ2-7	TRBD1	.	CASIRQGYGYEQYF	TGTGCCAGCATCCGACAGGGCTACGGCTACGAGCAGTACTTC
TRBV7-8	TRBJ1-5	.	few	CASSLYTSNQPQHF	TGTGCCAGCAGCTTATATACTAGCAATCAGCCCCAGCATTTT
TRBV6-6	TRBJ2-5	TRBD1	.	CASSYQGQLQETQYF	TGTGCCAGCAGTTACCAGGGACAGCTCCAAGAGACCCAGTACTTC
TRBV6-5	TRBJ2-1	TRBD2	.	CASSYVREGSYNEQFF	TGTGCCAGCAGTTACGTCCGGGAGGGATCCTACAATGAGCAGTTCTTC
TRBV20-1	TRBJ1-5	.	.	CSASIPAVYSNQPQHF	TGCAGTGCTAGTATCCCAGCGGTGTATAGCAATCAGCCCCAGCATTTT
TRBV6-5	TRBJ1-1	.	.	CASSYTRTNTEAFF	TGTGCCAGCAGTTACACGCGGACGAACACTGAAGCTTTCTTT
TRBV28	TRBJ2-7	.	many	CASRGGRDSWSEQYF	TGTGCCAGCAGGGGTGGCCGGGACTCCTGGTCCGAGCAGTACTTC
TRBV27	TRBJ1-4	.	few	CASSLFGTNEKLFF	TGTGCCAGCAGTTTATTTGGGACAAACGAAAAACTGTTTTTT
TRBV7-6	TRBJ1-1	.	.	CASSLTMGGNTEAFF	TGTGCCAGCAGCTTAACTATGGGGGGGAACACTGAAGCTTTCTTT
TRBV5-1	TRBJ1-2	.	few	CASSSQDSREGYTF	TGCGCCAGCAGCTCCCAGGACAGTAGGGAGGGCTACACCTTC
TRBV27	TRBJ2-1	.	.	CASSASGPNFSHEQFF	TGTGCCAGCAGTGCATCCGGGCCTAACTTTAGCCATGAGCAGTTCTTC
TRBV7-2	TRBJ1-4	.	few	CASSLGEGTEKLFF	TGTGCCAGCAGCTTAGGGGAGGGGACTGAAAAACTGTTTTTT
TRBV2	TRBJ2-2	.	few	CASSELKRTLNTGELFF	TGTGCCAGCAGTGAACTAAAGAGGACATTGAACACCGGGGAGCTGTTTTTT
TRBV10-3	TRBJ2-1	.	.	CAIKGGLVYNEQFF	TGTGCCATCAAAGGGGGGTTGGTCTACAATGAGCAGTTCTTC
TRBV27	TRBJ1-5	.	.	CASSPSAGDEGNQPQHF	TGTGCCAGCAGTCCCTCCGCAGGAGACGAGGGCAATCAGCCCCAGCATTTT
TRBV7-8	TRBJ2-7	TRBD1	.	CASSTTGDSYEQYF	TGTGCCAGCAGCACGACAGGGGACTCCTACGAGCAGTACTTC
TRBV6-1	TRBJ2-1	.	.	CASSSQSYNEQFF	TGTGCCAGCAGTTCCCAATCCTACAATGAGCAGTTCTTC
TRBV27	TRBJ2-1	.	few	CASNTQGESSYNEQFF	TGTGCCAGCAACACACAGGGTGAGAGCTCCTACAATGAGCAGTTCTTC
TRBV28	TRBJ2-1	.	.	CASTTRASPYNEQFF	TGTGCCAGCACCACCAGGGCGAGCCCTTACAATGAGCAGTTCTTC
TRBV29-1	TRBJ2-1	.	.	CSVVSGYNEQFF	TGCAGCGTTGTTTCGGGATACAATGAGCAGTTCTTC
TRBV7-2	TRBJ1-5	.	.	CASSFGPAAGPQHF	TGTGCCAGCAGCTTTGGTCCAGCCGCGGGGCCCCAGCATTTT
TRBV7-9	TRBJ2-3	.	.	CASSLRTPHTDTQYF	TGTGCCAGCAGCCTGAGGACTCCTCACACAGATACGCAGTATTTT
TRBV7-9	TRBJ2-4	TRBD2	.	CASSLVLAGAEDIQYF	TGTGCCAGCAGCTTAGTCTTGGCGGGAGCAGAGGACATTCAGTACTTC
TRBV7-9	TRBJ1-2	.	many	CASSLNPPGGYGYTF	TGTGCCAGCAGCTTAAACCCCCCGGGTGGCTATGGCTACACCTTC
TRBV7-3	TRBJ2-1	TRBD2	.	CASSFGTSGGNEQFF	TGTGCCAGCAGCTTTGGAACTAGCGGAGGCAATGAGCAGTTCTTC
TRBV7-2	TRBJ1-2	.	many	CASSGPGRTVYGYTF	TGTGCCAGCAGCGGACCGGGACGCACAGTCTATGGCTACACCTTC
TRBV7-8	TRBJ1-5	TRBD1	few	CASSSTVRDRALDNQPQHF	TGTGCCAGCAGCTCCACGGTACGGGACAGGGCGCTTGACAATCAGCCCCAGCATTTT
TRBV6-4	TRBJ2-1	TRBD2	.	CASSDSTSGSNEQFF	TGTGCCAGCAGTGACTCAACTAGCGGGAGCAATGAGCAGTTCTTC
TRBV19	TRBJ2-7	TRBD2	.	CASSISGMDYEQYF	TGTGCCAGTAGTATCAGCGGGATGGACTACGAGCAGTACTTC